What follows is one TCR beta chain and its context. The entry originates in a study of OX40 agonist ivuxolimab in advanced cancers. The ends were cut back, 2 bases at V and 5 bases at J, with 7 bases in the middle. Germline V CDR1 and CDR2: SGHKS, YYEKEE (reference sequence). The CDR3 sequence is 12 residues long. Method: immunoSEQ multiplex PCR; TCRdb's copy keeps in-frame clones and lacks some. The repertoire holds tens of thousands of clones, with approximately 85% as singletons. The V and J genes are TRBV5-5 and TRBJ2-5; D is possibly TRBD1 (5 bases). This sequence was found in an adult with an advanced solid tumor such as melanoma, head and neck, liver or kidney cancer. Sequenced material: CD4+ or CD8+ T cells sorted from blood, taken in a trial of the OX40 agonist ivuxolimab. For the CDR3, the DNA is TGTGCCAGCAGCTTTCAGGGTGAGACCCAGTACTTC. Translation gives CASSFQGETQYF.